A selection of T cell receptor beta chains follows, all from one sample in a study of breast tumors, draining lymph nodes, adjacent tissues. TCRdb used MiXCR to reprocess the multiplex PCR reads, holding one entry per CDR3 protein. Among some 170,000 distinct CDR3 sequences, 33% were seen once, and the ten largest hold approximately 3.9%. Sample: axillary lymph node tissue. These TCRs come from a female donor with breast cancer. Some clones in this sample may be carry-over from other donors' samples. Both conserved end residues are part of each CDR3. Fields, in order: D gene, V gene, J gene, clone size, CDR3 protein, CDR3 DNA. D genes are given only for firm matches. Expanded clones are given a class, and other clones once, few, many or no size at all.

-,TRBV6-1,TRBJ2-6,-,CASSDGAGANVLTF,TGTGCCAGCAGTGACGGGGCAGGGGCCAACGTCCTGACTTTC
-,TRBV6-1,TRBJ1-5,many,CASSVTRENQPQHF,TGTGCCAGCAGTGTAACCAGGGAAAATCAGCCCCAGCATTTT
-,TRBV20-1,TRBJ1-2,-,CSARKGEGGSTF,TGCAGTGCTAGGAAGGGGGAGGGTGGCTCCACCTTC
TRBD1,TRBV28,TRBJ2-6,few,CASNAQGAGANVLTF,TGTGCCAGCAACGCCCAGGGGGCCGGGGCCAACGTCCTGACTTTC
TRBD1,TRBV6-5,TRBJ1-6,many,CASSPRQGRNSPLHF,TGTGCCAGCAGTCCGCGACAGGGACGAAATTCACCCCTCCACTTT
TRBD2,TRBV4-2,TRBJ2-1,many,CASRLAGGPDEQFF,TGTGCCAGCCGTCTAGCGGGGGGGCCCGATGAGCAGTTCTTC
TRBD1,TRBV10-3,TRBJ1-4,-,CAITRTGRVLYNEKLFF,TGTGCCATCACGCGGACAGGAAGGGTACTATACAATGAAAAACTGTTTTTT
-,TRBV6-6,TRBJ2-3,-,CASRPPGSTDTQYF,TGTGCCAGCCGGCCTCCGGGGAGCACAGATACGCAGTATTTT
TRBD2,TRBV6-2/TRBV6-3,TRBJ2-1,many,CASKGGGTNEQFF,TGTGCCAGCAAGGGCGGGGGAACGAATGAGCAGTTCTTC
-,TRBV5-6,TRBJ1-3,many,CASSSNGLFSGNTIYF,TGTGCCAGCAGCTCAAATGGCCTTTTCTCTGGAAACACCATATATTTT
TRBD2,TRBV15,TRBJ2-7,-,CATSTGTSGGPRGEQHF,TGTGCCACCAGCACTGGGACTAGCGGGGGGCCTCGTGGTGAGCAGCACTTC
-,TRBV4-1,TRBJ1-2,-,CASRQGPEYGYTF,TGCGCCAGCAGGCAAGGCCCTGAGTATGGCTACACCTTC
TRBD2,TRBV29-1,TRBJ2-1,few,CSVDGLAGLNEQFF,TGCAGCGTTGACGGACTAGCGGGACTGAATGAGCAGTTCTTC
TRBD1,TRBV6-4,TRBJ1-2,many,CASSDSLLRGKVRDGYTF,TGTGCCAGCAGTGACTCCCTTCTCAGGGGGAAGGTCCGGGATGGCTACACCTTC
-,TRBV20-1,TRBJ2-1,-,CSAREGGAACEQFF,TGCAGTGCTAGAGAGGGCGGCGCGGCCTGCGAGCAGTTCTTC
TRBD1,TRBV29-1,TRBJ1-3,many,CSVGDRGGNTIYF,TGCAGCGTCGGAGACAGGGGCGGAAACACCATATATTTT
TRBD2,TRBV6-4,TRBJ2-3,-,CASSDGSGGADTQYF,TGTGCCAGCAGTGATGGTAGCGGGGGTGCAGATACGCAGTATTTT
-,TRBV5-1,TRBJ2-5,many,CASSFQNSVYQETQYF,TGCGCCAGCAGCTTCCAAAATTCAGTGTACCAAGAGACCCAGTACTTC
TRBD1,TRBV7-9,TRBJ1-6,-,CASSRWTGRDSPLHF,TGTGCCAGCAGCCGCTGGACAGGAAGGGATTCACCCCTCCACTTT
TRBD2,TRBV24-1,TRBJ2-1,many,CATSDLSGGRNEQFF,TGTGCCACCAGTGATTTGAGCGGGGGAAGAAATGAGCAGTTCTTC
TRBD2,TRBV5-5,TRBJ2-5,-,CASSFDSGRETQYF,TGTGCCAGCAGCTTCGACAGCGGGAGAGAGACCCAGTACTTC
TRBD1,TRBV11-2,TRBJ1-4,-,CASSAQWTGNEKLFF,TGTGCCAGCAGCGCGCAGTGGACAGGGAATGAAAAACTGTTTTTT
TRBD2,TRBV29-1,TRBJ2-7,-,CSVSGEREQYF,TGCAGCGTTAGCGGGGAGCGGGAGCAGTACTTC
TRBD1,TRBV3-1,TRBJ2-1,many,CASRTQGKNEQFF,TGTGCCAGCAGGACACAGGGGAAGAATGAGCAGTTCTTC
TRBD2,TRBV29-1,TRBJ2-5,-,CSVENFGMGLAGLGGRDQETQYF,TGCAGCGTTGAAAATTTTGGTATGGGACTAGCGGGGCTCGGGGGCCGTGACCAAGAGACCCAGTACTTC
-,TRBV2,TRBJ2-2,many,CASREGPNTGELFF,TGTGCCAGCAGGGAGGGCCCGAACACCGGGGAGCTGTTTTTT
TRBD1,TRBV6-5,TRBJ2-1,-,CASSPTGGPYNEQFF,TGTGCCAGCAGCCCCACAGGGGGCCCCTACAATGAGCAGTTCTTC
-,TRBV6-2/TRBV6-3,TRBJ2-1,-,CASSDARTGTYNEQFF,TGTGCCAGCAGCGACGCAAGGACTGGCACCTACAATGAGCAGTTCTTC
-,TRBV20-1,TRBJ1-6,-,CSAASGDSPLHF,TGCAGTGCGGCCTCAGGGGATTCACCCCTCCACTTT
TRBD1,TRBV27,TRBJ1-2,many,CASTRLGTGQPYGYTF,TGTGCCAGCACCCGGTTGGGGACAGGGCAACCCTATGGCTACACCTTC
TRBD1,TRBV6-6,TRBJ2-7,many,CASSPDRGRGEQYF,TGTGCCAGCAGCCCGGACAGGGGAAGGGGCGAGCAGTACTTC
TRBD1,TRBV5-1,TRBJ1-4,many,CASSKVGQNEKLFF,TGCGCCAGCAGCAAGGTGGGACAGAATGAAAAACTGTTTTTT
TRBD2,TRBV2,TRBJ2-3,-,CASTSGGATDTRYF,TGTGCCAGCACAAGCGGGGGGGCCACAGATACGCGGTATTTT
-,TRBV3-1,TRBJ2-5,many,CASSQRPGQPQETQYF,TGTGCCAGCAGCCAGAGACCGGGACAACCGCAAGAGACCCAGTACTTC
-,TRBV4-2,TRBJ2-7,many,CASSPQQDGRSYEQYF,TGTGCCAGCAGCCCTCAGCAGGACGGCCGCTCCTACGAGCAGTACTTC
-,TRBV7-7,TRBJ2-7,-,CASSSISRGSEQYF,TGTGCCAGCAGCTCCATTAGCCGAGGATCCGAGCAGTACTTC
-,TRBV20-1,TRBJ1-6,-,CSAIAGDTSNSPLHF,TGCAGTGCCATCGCAGGGGATACGAGCAATTCACCCCTCCACTTT
-,TRBV7-9,TRBJ2-2,many,CATNTGELFF,TGTGCCACGAACACCGGGGAGCTGTTTTTT
TRBD2,TRBV9,TRBJ2-3,many,CASSVGTSGGTTQYF,TGTGCCAGCAGCGTAGGGACTAGCGGGGGTACTACGCAGTATTTT
-,TRBV6-5,TRBJ2-3,few,CASSHSFSGSTDTQYF,TGTGCCAGCAGTCACTCTTTTTCGGGGAGCACAGATACGCAGTATTTT
-,TRBV5-1,TRBJ2-6,many,CASSLEQGRANVLTF,TGCGCCAGCAGCTTGGAGCAGGGTAGGGCCAACGTCCTGACTTTC
-,TRBV7-9,TRBJ2-2,many,CASSLARGTNTGELFF,TGTGCCAGCAGCTTAGCCAGAGGGACGAACACCGGGGAGCTGTTTTTT
-,TRBV5-6,TRBJ1-2,few,CARQSSLGYTF,TGTGCCAGACAGTCCTCCCTTGGCTACACCTTC
TRBD2,TRBV6-4,TRBJ2-2,many,CASSVTSGKTGELFF,TGTGCCAGCAGCGTGACTAGCGGAAAGACCGGGGAGCTGTTTTTT
-,TRBV12-3/TRBV12-4,TRBJ2-3,-,CASSLRGGRTETQYF,TGTGCCAGCAGCCTCCGAGGGGGTAGGACAGAAACGCAGTATTTT
-,TRBV5-8,TRBJ2-7,many,CASSLDSHPSDEQYF,TGTGCCAGCAGCTTGGATTCCCACCCTTCTGACGAGCAGTACTTC
-,TRBV19,TRBJ2-7,many,CASSSKEMGEQYF,TGTGCCAGTAGTTCAAAGGAGATGGGGGAGCAGTACTTC
TRBD1,TRBV6-5,TRBJ2-7,few,CASSLGQGISYEQYF,TGTGCCAGCAGCCTCGGACAGGGGATCTCCTACGAGCAGTACTTC
TRBD1,TRBV5-1,TRBJ1-6,many,CASSLVWTGDYNSPLHF,TGCGCCAGCAGCTTGGTATGGACAGGGGACTATAATTCACCCCTCCACTTT
-,TRBV19,TRBJ2-3,once,CASSKGIVGDTQYF,TGTGCCAGTAGTAAGGGGATTGTCGGGGATACGCAGTATTTT
-,TRBV29-1,TRBJ2-1,-,CRVPSYNEQFF,TGCAGGGTTCCCTCCTACAATGAGCAGTTCTTC
TRBD1,TRBV6-2/TRBV6-3,TRBJ2-1,few,CASSNYGTVNNEQFF,TGTGCCAGCAGTAACTACGGGACAGTTAACAATGAGCAGTTCTTC
-,TRBV28,TRBJ2-5,many,CASGAYQETQYF,TGTGCCAGCGGGGCTTACCAAGAGACCCAGTACTTC